The T cell receptor beta chain under discussion was sequenced for a study of cytomegalovirus exposure and HLA in healthy donors (dated by TCRdb to 2015 to 2018). About the investigation overall: An earlier analysis of roughly 570 of the donors reported 250 to 300 Gb of sequence data and 95 million to 140 million unique TCR beta sequences obtained from approximately 180 million T cells. In addition to the first cohort of 500 to 850 subjects, a separate validation cohort of 120 different subjects was used. To decide whether each TCR beta V gene segment behaved as functional or pseudogenic, an earlier analysis of some 540 of the donors relied on high-throughput TCR beta sequencing. Among the roughly 390 genotyped donors, about 83% belonged to the genetic ancestry cluster associated with self-reported Caucasian donors. To study patterns of TCR occurrence, a later analysis re-analyzed previously published TCR beta repertoires from several hundred donors and added high-resolution HLA genotyping. Several DR-DQ haplotypes were handled as single units for association and clustering, since linkage in the cohort was strong. Across some 400 genotyped donors of the cohort, an average of about 250,000 unique TCR beta nucleotide sequences per donor were sequenced, and around 20% of those sequences were non-productive. HLA typing included class I and class II loci at four-digit resolution. To predict cytomegalovirus infection status, the study brought together high-throughput TCR immunosequencing, statistical association of individual TCRs with disease status, and machine learning. An early release that covered 640 HLA-typed donors contained approximately 300 gigabases of sequencing data and 70 million to 100 million unique TCR sequences. Rather than using new phenotypic data, the later analysis identified candidate immune exposures from TCR beta sequences and from how often those sequences occurred across donors. Typing coverage varied by locus: about 620-630 donors for A, B, C, DRB1 and DQB1; about 520 for DQA1; about 590 for DPA1; about 450 for DPB1. A later genetic analysis took genome-wide SNP genotypes for 398 of the 666 donors and used that subset as a discovery cohort. Donor age, sex, ethnicity and CMV serostatus were compiled together with the repertoire data. All discovery cohort repertoires had been generated on a single sequencing platform. The study was designed to test whether signatures of past pathogen exposure could be identified by cataloging public T cell receptors. The study used immunosequencing to profile the T cell repertoires of around 600 subjects and linked those repertoires to cytomegalovirus serostatus. Results the study describes overall, beyond this receptor: Because some donors lacked HLA typing at each locus, the association tests relied only on the typed subset. A later genetic analysis associated a missense DCLRE1C variant with V-gene and J-gene trimming of TCR beta chains, and an independent cohort replicated the association. In this cohort, only TCR beta chains were sequenced, and detectable features were limited by the absence of alpha or paired-chain data. The study gave a list of about 170 TCR beta chains associated with cytomegalovirus. According to a later analysis, parvovirus B19, influenza, CMV and Epstein-Barr virus appeared linked to several top co-occurrence clusters. The presence/absence analyses assumed that sequencing depth was roughly uniform across donors, and that assumption may not be true. A later analysis associated about 18,000 TCR beta sequences with specific HLA alleles at a false discovery rate of 0.05. Strong co-occurrence of HLA alleles, especially DR and DQ, made assigning TCR associations to individual alleles difficult. Across donors, most TCR sequences were observed very rarely, whereas some public TCRs were present in many individuals. A further reported finding was that TCR beta sequences accurately predicted the HLA-A and HLA-B alleles for most subjects in the first cohort. Linkage disequilibrium might explain the correlated functional status among segregating V segments, but an unknown experimental factor could not be ruled out. CMV serostatus was the only immune exposure information available for the cohort. In a later analysis, most CMV-associated TCR beta chains were found to appear HLA-restricted, with HLA associations seemingly driven largely by CMV exposure. A later analysis found that TCR association rates varied across HLA loci, with DRB1 alleles showing the most associated TCRs and HLA-C alleles the fewest. The classifier was reported to diagnose cytomegalovirus status with high specificity and sensitivity in both the original cohort and the validation cohort. A group of highly shared sequence variants was considered likely to be a technical artifact of the sequencing pipeline. A later analysis found that HLA-associated TCR beta chains were more clonally expanded and had lower generation probabilities than equally common non-associated chains. Some IMGT-functional V segments, including TRBV6-2 and TRBV6-3, could not be told apart with the 87-base-pair reads, so those segments were excluded. According to the authors, the approach could potentially be generalized to other disease states and immunological phenotypes. A later genetic analysis reported fewer N-insertions in productive TCRs among donors in an Asian-associated ancestry cluster than the roughly 670-donor mean. Broadly in line with IMGT annotations, most TCR beta V segments showed up in productive rearrangements about 87% or about 30% of the time in an earlier analysis of several hundred of the donors. The earlier analysis of about 600 of the donors excluded some 15 rarely observed V segments, including chromosome 9 orphons, because counts were too low. In vitro tests confirmed that a few of the cytomegalovirus-associated TCR beta chains recognize cytomegalovirus antigens.

The cohort was made up of 666 healthy bone marrow donors. At the time of sampling, all cohort members were nominally healthy, though unrecorded immune exposures were likely present. The donor tested CMV seronegative and was one of the 352 seronegative cohort members. Every donor gave a peripheral blood sample, and the peripheral blood mononuclear cells from that sample were used for TCR beta sequencing. Genomic DNA was extracted from the blood cell samples with the Qiagen DNeasy Blood Extraction Kit. The CDR3 starts with the cysteine, ends with the phenylalanine, and has 15 residues. Only the CDR3 region is kept as DNA, spanning 45 bases read in frame from base 1. Taken from the germline V gene (reference sequence), the CDR1 and CDR2 loops are LNHNV and YYDKDF. The V end loses 5 bases and the J end loses 7 bases, and a stretch of 17 bases separates them. With regard to this clone: Its antigen remains undetermined.

The protocol used for the library was the immunoSEQ multiplex PCR assay. The multiplex PCR relied on a mix of 60 forward primers for TCR Vbeta segments and 13 reverse primers for TCR Jbeta segments. The CDR3 region of rearranged TCR beta genes was amplified from genomic DNA by a multiplex PCR assay. The Illumina HiSeq System was used to sequence the amplified TCR beta libraries as 87-base-pair reads. As for the authors' bioinformatics: A later analysis tallied 75 million to 95 million unique TCR beta chains across the 666 repertoires, and approximately 12 million of those chains were shared by two or more donors. Raw reads were error-corrected and collapsed into unique sequences by a nearest-neighbor algorithm in which closely related sequences were merged to remove PCR and sequencing errors. CDR3 sequences were aligned to IMGT reference sequences to assign V, D and J gene segments. For a sequence to be retained, at least a six-nucleotide match to both a V gene segment and a J gene segment was required. Rearrangements were called productive when the CDR3 lacked stop codons and stayed in frame with V and J; all others were non-productive. CDR3 was defined according to IMGT convention as the region running from the second conserved V-encoded cysteine to the conserved J-encoded phenylalanine. The earlier analysis of about 610 of the donors excluded sequences that lacked an unambiguous match to a single V gene segment. In an earlier analysis of approximately 500 of the donors, a V segment was called functional when productive rearrangements were above 56.7%, and segregating when the standard deviation between donors exceeded 5%. A statistical classification framework was built for diagnosing cytomegalovirus status from the catalog of TCR beta chain sequences. In a later analysis, TCR nucleotide sequences were compared against IMGT/GENE-DB human TR gene sequences so that V and J genes could be assigned. The TCRdist pipeline was used in a later analysis to assign CDR3 sequences and most-parsimonious VDJ recombination scenarios. In a later analysis, each TCR beta chain was defined by its CDR3 amino acid sequence together with its V-gene family, and reads without a unique V-gene family were excluded. A later analysis removed 592 highly shared, low-generation-probability nucleotide sequences to deal with suspected cross-contamination and a sequencing artifact. A later analysis calculated a clonal expansion index for each public chain from normalized within-repertoire ranks of inferred template counts. A later analysis computed generation probabilities with a VDJ recombination model fitted to out-of-frame rearrangements, and checked the results against IGoR. In a later analysis, hypergeometric tests were used to score TCR-TCR, TCR-HLA and TCR-CMV co-occurrence, with a repertoire-size bias correction applied to TCR pairs. To estimate false discovery rates, a later analysis permuted the HLA or CMV assignments 20 times. In a later analysis, co-occurring TCRs were grouped using DBSCAN, with TCRdist sequence similarity added in when clustering inside HLA-allele-positive subsets. Co-occurrence clustering excluded repertoires with fewer than 30,000 or more than 120,000 public chains, plus five with anomalous nucleotide sharing. TCRdb mirrors the immuneACCESS table, restricted to in-frame sequences. Some clones are absent from its copies; in checked studies, under half trace to an unresolved V gene, and the reason for the others is unknown. Clone size and V and J calls were adopted from that table, with D and trimming inferred from the DNA. The sample's table lists a count of 150,000 to 250,000 clones. The biggest ten clones account for roughly 0.74% of the sample.

Rearrangement joined TRBV15 to TRBJ1-4; tentative D gene TRBD1, with 5 bases matching. The receptor was isolated from a boy between 10 and 17 years old in good health and CMV-seronegative. Sequencing was performed on PBMCs. The CDR3 protein: CATSPRTAGGEKLFF. The DNA sequence is TGTGCCACCAGCCCCCGGACCGCCGGGGGTGAAAAACTGTTTTTT.